The present TCR beta chain was sequenced within a study of cytomegalovirus exposure and HLA in healthy donors. Germline V gene lookup returns CDR1 SNHLY and CDR2 FYNNEI. V was trimmed by 6 bases and J by 2 bases, leaving 11 bases between them. This CDR3 contains 14 residues. As concerns this clone: As yet, its antigen is unknown.

Primers included in the PCR were 60 Vbeta and 13 Jbeta primers. Clones were read by immunoSEQ multiplex PCR, and TCRdb kept only the in-frame ones, dropping some. The table lists more than 150,000 clones, roughly 75% of them singletons. General observations from the study: Certain sequence variants were highly shared and formed a cluster, and this cluster was likely a sequencing artifact. HLA allele associations emerged for some 16,000 TCR beta sequences in a later analysis, at 0.05 false discovery rate. It was around 160 TCR beta chains that were listed as cytomegalovirus-associated.

The source of this sequence is a woman between 25 and 40 years old in good health and CMV-seronegative. Sequencing used PBMCs. The V and J genes are TRBV2 and TRBJ2-1; D might be TRBD2 (6 bases). CDR3 region: CASSSGPTYNEQFF. DNA of the CDR3: TGTGCCAGCAGCAGCGGGCCAACCTACAATGAGCAGTTCTTC.